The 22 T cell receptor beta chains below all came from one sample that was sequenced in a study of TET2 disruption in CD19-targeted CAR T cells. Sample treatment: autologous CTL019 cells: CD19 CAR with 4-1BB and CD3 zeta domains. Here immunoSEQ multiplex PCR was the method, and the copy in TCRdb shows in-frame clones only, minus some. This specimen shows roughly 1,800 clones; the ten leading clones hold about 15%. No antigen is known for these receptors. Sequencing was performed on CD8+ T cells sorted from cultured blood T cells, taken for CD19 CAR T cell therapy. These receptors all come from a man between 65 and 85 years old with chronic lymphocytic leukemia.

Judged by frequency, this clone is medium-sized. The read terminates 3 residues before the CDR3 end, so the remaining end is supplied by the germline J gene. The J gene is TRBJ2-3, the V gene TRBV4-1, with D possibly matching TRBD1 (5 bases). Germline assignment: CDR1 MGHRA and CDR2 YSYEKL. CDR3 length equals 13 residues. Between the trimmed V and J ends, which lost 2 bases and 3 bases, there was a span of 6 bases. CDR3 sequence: CASSQRGTDTQYF. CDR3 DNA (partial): TGCGCCAGCAGCCAAAGGGGAACAGATACG.

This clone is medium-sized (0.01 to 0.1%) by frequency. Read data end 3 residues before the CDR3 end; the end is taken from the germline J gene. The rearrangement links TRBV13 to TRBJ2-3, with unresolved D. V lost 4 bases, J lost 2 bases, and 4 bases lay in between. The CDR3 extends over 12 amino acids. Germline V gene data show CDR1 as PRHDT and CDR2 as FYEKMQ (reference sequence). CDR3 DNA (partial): TGTGCCAGCAGCTCCCACACAGATACG. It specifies CASSSHTDT. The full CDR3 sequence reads CASSSHTDTQYF.

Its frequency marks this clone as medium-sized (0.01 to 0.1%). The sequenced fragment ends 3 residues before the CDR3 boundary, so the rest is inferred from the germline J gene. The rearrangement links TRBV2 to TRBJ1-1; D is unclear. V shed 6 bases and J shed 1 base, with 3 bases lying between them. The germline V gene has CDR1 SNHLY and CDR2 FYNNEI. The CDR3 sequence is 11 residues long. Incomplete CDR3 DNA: TGTGCCAGCAGCCAGAACACTGAA. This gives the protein CASSQNTE. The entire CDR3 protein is CASSQNTEAFF.

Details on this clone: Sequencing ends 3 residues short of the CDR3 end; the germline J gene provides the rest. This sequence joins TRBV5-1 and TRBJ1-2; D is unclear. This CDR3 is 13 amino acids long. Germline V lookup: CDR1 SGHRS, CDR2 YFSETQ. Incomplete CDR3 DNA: TGCGCCAGCAGCTTGGTAGGAACAGATACA. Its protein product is CASSLVGTDT. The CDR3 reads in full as CASSLVGTDTYTF.

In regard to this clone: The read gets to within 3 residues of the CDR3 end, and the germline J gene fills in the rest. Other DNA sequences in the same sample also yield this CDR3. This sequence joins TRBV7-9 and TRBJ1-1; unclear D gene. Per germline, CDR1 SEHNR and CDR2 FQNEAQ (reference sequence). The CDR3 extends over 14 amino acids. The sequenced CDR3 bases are TGTGCCAGCAGCTTAGCGGGTAGCTACAATGAG. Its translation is CASSLAGSYNE. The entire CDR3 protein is CASSLAGSYNEAFF.

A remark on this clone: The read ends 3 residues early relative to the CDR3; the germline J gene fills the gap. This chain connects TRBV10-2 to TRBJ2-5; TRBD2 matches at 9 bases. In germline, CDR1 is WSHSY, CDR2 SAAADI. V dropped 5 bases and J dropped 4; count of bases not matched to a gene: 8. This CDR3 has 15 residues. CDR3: CASSFRTSEGETQYF. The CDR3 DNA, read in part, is TGCGCCAGCAGTTTCCGGACTAGCGAGGGAGAGACC.

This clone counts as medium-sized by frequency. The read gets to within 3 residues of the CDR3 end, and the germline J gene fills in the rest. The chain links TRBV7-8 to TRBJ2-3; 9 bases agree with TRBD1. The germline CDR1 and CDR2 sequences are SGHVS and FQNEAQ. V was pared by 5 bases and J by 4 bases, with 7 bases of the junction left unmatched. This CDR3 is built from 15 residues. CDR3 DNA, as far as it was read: TGTGCCAGCAGCGCCCCCGGGACAGGGCCAGATACG. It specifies CASSAPGTGPDT. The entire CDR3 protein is CASSAPGTGPDTQYF.

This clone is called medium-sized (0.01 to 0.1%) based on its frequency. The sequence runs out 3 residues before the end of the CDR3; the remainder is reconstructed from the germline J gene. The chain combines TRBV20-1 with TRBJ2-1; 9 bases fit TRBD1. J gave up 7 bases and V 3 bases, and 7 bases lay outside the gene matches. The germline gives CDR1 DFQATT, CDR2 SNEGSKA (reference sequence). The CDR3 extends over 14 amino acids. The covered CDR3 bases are TGCAGTGCTAGCCGACAGGGGGTTTGGAATGAG. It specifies CSASRQGVWNE. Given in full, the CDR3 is CSASRQGVWNEQFF.

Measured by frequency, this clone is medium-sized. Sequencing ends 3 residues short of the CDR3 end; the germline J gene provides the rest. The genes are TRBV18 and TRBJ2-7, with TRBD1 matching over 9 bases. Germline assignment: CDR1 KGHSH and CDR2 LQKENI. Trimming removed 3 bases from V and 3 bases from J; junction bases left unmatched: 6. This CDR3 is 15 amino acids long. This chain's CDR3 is CASSPGQGGDYEQYF. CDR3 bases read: TGTGCCAGCTCACCGGGACAGGGAGGGGACTACGAG.

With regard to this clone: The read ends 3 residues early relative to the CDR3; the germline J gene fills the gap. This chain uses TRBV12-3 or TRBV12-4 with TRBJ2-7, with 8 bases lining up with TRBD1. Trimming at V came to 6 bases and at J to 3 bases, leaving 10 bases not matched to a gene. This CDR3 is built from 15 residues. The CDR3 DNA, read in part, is TGTGCCAGCAGCTCACTGCGGACAGGGAGCTACGAG. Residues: CASSSLRTGSYE. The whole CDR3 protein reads CASSSLRTGSYEQYF.

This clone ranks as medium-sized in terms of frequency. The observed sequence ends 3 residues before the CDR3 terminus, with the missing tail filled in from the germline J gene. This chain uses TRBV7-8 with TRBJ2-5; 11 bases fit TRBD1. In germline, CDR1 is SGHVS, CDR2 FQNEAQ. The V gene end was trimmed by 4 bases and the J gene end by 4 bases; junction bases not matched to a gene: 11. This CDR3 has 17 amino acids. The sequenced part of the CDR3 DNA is TGTGCCAGCAGCTCACGGACAGGGGGCAGAGGGGTAGAGACC. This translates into CASSSRTGGRGVET. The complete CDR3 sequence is CASSSRTGGRGVETQYF.

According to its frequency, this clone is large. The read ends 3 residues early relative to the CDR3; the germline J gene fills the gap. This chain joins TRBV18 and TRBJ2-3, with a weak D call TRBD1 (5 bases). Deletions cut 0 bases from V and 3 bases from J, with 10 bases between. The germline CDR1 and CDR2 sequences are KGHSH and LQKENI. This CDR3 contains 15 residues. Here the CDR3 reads CASSPPDSPTDTQYF. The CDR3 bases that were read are TGTGCCAGCTCACCACCCGACAGCCCAACAGATACG.

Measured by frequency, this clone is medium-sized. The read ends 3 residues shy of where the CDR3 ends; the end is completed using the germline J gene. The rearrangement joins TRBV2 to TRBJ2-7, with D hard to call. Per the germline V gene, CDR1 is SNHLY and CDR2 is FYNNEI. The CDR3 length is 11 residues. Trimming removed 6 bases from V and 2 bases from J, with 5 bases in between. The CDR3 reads CASSPTYEQYF. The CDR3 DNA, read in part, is TGTGCCAGCAGCCCCACCTACGAG.

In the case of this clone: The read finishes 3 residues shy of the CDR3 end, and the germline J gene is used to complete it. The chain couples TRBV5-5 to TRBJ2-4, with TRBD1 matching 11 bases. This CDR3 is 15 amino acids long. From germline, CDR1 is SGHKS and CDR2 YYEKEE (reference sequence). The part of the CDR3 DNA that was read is TGTGCCAGCAGCTTTAGGACAGGGGGCCCGCATGGT. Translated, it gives CASSFRTGGPHG. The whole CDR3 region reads CASSFRTGGPHGQYF.

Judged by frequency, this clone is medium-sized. The part of the CDR3 DNA that was read is TGCAGTGCTAGAGACATTAGCACAGATACG. This sequence encodes CSARDISTDT. The whole CDR3 sequence reads CSARDISTDTQYF. The chain carries TRBV20-1 and TRBJ2-3; D gene uncertain. From the germline J gene comes the end of the CDR3, since the read stops 3 residues before it. V was cut by 0 bases and J by 0 bases, with 4 bases left in between. This CDR3 has 13 amino acids. Germline V gene sequence: CDR1 DFQATT, CDR2 SNEGSKA (reference sequence).

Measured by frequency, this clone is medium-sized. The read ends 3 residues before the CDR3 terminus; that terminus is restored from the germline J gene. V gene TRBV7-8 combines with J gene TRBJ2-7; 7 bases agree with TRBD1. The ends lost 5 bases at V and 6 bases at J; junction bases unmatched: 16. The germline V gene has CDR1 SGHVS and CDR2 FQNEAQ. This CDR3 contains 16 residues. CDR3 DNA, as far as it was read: TGTGCCAGCAGCCTGTCTTCGACAGGGATTCGCGGCGAG. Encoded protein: CASSLSSTGIRGE. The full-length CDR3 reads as CASSLSSTGIRGEQYF.

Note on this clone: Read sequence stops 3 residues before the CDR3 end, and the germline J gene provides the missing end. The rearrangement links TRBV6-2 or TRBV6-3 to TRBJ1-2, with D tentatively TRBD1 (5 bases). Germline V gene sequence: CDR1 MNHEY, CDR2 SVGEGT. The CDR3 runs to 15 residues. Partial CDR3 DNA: TGTGCCAGCGAAAGGGAGGGGTTCTCCTACAATGAC. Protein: CASEREGFSYND. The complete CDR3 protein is CASEREGFSYNDYTF.

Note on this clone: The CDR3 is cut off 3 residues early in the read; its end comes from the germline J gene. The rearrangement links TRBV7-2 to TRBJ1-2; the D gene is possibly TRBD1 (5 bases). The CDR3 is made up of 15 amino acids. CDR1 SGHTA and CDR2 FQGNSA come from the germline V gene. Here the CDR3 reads CASSLTGGSTDTYTF. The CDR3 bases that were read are TGTGCCAGCAGCTTAACGGGGGGTAGCACAGATACC.

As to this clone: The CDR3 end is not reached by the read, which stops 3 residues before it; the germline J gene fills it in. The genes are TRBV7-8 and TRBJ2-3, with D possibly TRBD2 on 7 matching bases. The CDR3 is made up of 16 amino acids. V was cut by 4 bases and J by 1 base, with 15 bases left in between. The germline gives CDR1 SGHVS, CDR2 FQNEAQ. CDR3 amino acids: CASSSGWEGGTDTQYF. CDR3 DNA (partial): TGTGCCAGCAGCTCAGGCTGGGAGGGGGGCACAGATACG.

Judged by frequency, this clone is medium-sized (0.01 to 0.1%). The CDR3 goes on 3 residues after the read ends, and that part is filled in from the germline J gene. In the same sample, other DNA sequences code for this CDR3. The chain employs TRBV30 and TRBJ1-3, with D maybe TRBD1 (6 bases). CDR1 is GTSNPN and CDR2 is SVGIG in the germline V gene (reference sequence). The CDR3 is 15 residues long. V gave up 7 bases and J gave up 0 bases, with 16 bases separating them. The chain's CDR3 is CASNRGGFSGNTIYF. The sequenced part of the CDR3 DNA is TGTGCCTCAAACCGGGGGGGCTTCTCTGGAAACACC.

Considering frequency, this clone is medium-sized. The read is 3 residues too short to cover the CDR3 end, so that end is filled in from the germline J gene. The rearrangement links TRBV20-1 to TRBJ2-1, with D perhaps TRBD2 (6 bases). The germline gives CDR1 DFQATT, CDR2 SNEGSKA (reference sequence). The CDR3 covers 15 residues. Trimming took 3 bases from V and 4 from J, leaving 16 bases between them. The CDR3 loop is CSASRGEWGYNEQFF. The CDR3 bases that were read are TGCAGTGCTAGTCGCGGGGAATGGGGATACAATGAG.

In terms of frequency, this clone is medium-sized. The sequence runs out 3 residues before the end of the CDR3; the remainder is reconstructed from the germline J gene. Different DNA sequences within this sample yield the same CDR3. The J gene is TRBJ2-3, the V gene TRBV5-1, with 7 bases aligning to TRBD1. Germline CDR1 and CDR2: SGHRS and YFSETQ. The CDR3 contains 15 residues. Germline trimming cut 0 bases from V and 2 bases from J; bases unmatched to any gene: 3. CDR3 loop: CASSLEGQHTDTQYF. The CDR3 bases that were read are TGCGCCAGCAGCTTGGAGGGACAGCACACAGATACG.